Each of the 17 T cell receptor beta chains below was sequenced from the same sample in a study of blood T cell repertoires in COVID-19. Sequencing was performed with immunoSEQ multiplex PCR; in TCRdb, only in-frame clones are kept and a portion is missing. This sample carries approximately 150,000 clones, around 87% of them seen once, and the ten largest clones take around 15%. Sequencing was done on a sample of peripheral blood. These receptors were obtained from a young man with COVID-19, enrolled during active disease.

This clone appeared once. V and J are TRBV11-3 and TRBJ2-2; weak D call: TRBD2 (5 bases). Germline V lookup: CDR1 SGHNT, CDR2 YENEEA. V dropped 5 bases and J dropped 7 bases, with 11 bases sitting between them. This CDR3 has 13 amino acids. Here the CDR3 DNA reads TGTGCCAGCAGCCTGATACTAGACGGGGAGCTGTTTTTT. It specifies CASSLILDGELFF.

In this sample, this clone turned up once. The J gene is TRBJ1-1, the V gene TRBV11-1; the D is unclear. V dropped 0 bases and J dropped 2 bases, with 10 bases sitting between them. The CDR3 sequence is 15 residues long. The germline V gene encodes CDR1 SGHAT and CDR2 FQDESV (reference sequence). CDR3 DNA sequence: TGTGCCAGCAGCTTAGCCACTACGATAAACACTGAAGCTTTCTTT. It yields the protein CASSLATTINTEAFF.

The chain employs TRBV15 and TRBJ2-1, with 8 positions matching TRBD1. CDR1 is LNHNV and CDR2 is YYDKDF in the germline V gene (reference sequence). V lost 3 bases, J lost 4 bases, and 8 bases stayed unmatched. This CDR3 spans 16 amino acids. The CDR3 region has the DNA TGTGCCACCAGCAGCTCTCCGGGACAGGTATACAATGAGCAGTTCTTC. Translating it yields CATSSSPGQVYNEQFF.

This clone appeared a single time. This CDR3 reads CAWNTGLAIDEQYF. The CDR3 DNA follows: TGTGCCTGGAACACGGGACTAGCAATCGACGAGCAGTACTTC. The chain is built from TRBV30 and TRBJ2-7; 9 bases fit TRBD2. Germline lookup yields CDR1 GTSNPN and CDR2 SVGIG (reference sequence). Trimming took 4 bases from V and 5 from J; bases not matched to a gene: 9. There are 14 residues in the CDR3.

With regard to this clone: Other DNA sequences in the sample encode the same CDR3. The rearrangement joins TRBV9 to TRBJ2-3, with D tentatively TRBD1 (6 bases). The CDR3 totals 14 residues. Trimming took 3 bases from V and 0 from J, leaving 8 bases between them. Germline V gene data show CDR1 as SGDLS and CDR2 as YYNGEE. For the CDR3, the DNA is TGTGCCAGCAGCGCACAGGGTAGCACAGATACGCAGTATTTT. As protein: CASSAQGSTDTQYF.

This clone was counted once. V gene TRBV11-3 combines with J gene TRBJ2-1, with TRBD1 identical over 8 bases. V gave up 3 bases and J gave up 4 bases; unmatched junction bases: 2. There are 14 residues in the CDR3. CDR1 SGHNT and CDR2 YENEEA come from the germline V gene. The CDR3 region is CASSFGTGYNEQFF. DNA of the CDR3: TGTGCCAGCAGCTTTGGGACAGGATACAATGAGCAGTTCTTC. The full variable domain, rest sourced from reference TRBV11-3 and TRBJ2-1, is EAGVVQSPRYKIIEKKQPVAFWCNPISGHNTLYWYLQNLGQGPELLIRYENEEAVDDSQLPKDRFSAERLKGVDSTLKIQPAELGDSAVYLCASSFGTGYNEQFFGPGTRLTVL.

The CDR3 loop is CASTQEEKLFF. CDR3 DNA sequence: TGTGCCAGCACCCAGGAAGAGAAGCTGTTTTTT. This chain joins TRBV12-3 or TRBV12-4 and TRBJ2-2; D is ambiguous. The CDR3 covers 11 residues. The germline V and J ends were trimmed by 7 bases and 12 bases, with 12 bases remaining between them.

The chain is built from TRBV5-1 and TRBJ2-1; 12 bases match TRBD2. This CDR3 contains 13 residues. CDR1 is SGHRS, CDR2 YFSETQ, per germline. J was trimmed by 8 bases and V by 3 bases; bases with no gene match: 0. CDR3 sequence (DNA): TGCGCCAGCAGCTGGACTAGCGGGGATGAGCAGTTCTTC. It translates to CASSWTSGDEQFF.

The chain uses TRBV7-9 and TRBJ2-7; 10 bases map to TRBD2. The germline CDR1 and CDR2 sequences are SEHNR and FQNEAQ (reference sequence). V gave up 5 bases and J gave up 5 bases; unmatched junction bases: 9. CDR3 length: 15 amino acids. The CDR3 nucleotides are TGTGCCAGCAGCCGACTTAGCGGGAGGACGCACGAGCAGTACTTC. It yields the protein CASSRLSGRTHEQYF.

Concerning this clone: Sequence at one end of the junction differs from germline and may be a read error. The chain employs TRBV5-8 and TRBJ1-4; no clear D. Germline CDR1 is SGHTS and CDR2 is YDEGEE. The CDR3 is made up of 14 amino acids. DNA for the CDR3: TGTGCCAGCAGCTTGTACGAAGCTAATGAAAAACTGCTTTTT. Amino acid sequence: CASSLYEANEKLLF.

Note on this clone: A junction end diverges from the germline sequence, so it may reflect a read error. The chain joins TRBV30 to TRBJ1-4, with D possibly matching TRBD1 (6 bases). From germline, CDR1 is GTSNPN and CDR2 SVGIG (reference sequence). The CDR3 loop spans 13 amino acids. This CDR3 is CAWTLGPGEKLLF. DNA for the CDR3: TGTGCCTGGACCTTGGGCCCAGGGGAAAAACTGCTTTTT.

On this clone itself: Other nucleotide sequences in the sample specify the same CDR3. The rearrangement links TRBV6-5 to TRBJ2-5; the D gene is possibly TRBD2 (5 bases). CDR3 length: 14 amino acids. Germline loops: CDR1 MNHEY, CDR2 SVGAGI. Trimming shortened V by 2 bases and J by 5 bases, and 12 bases separated the two germline ends. This CDR3 is CASSYGGSRETQYF. The CDR3 nucleotides are TGTGCCAGCAGTTACGGAGGATCAAGGGAGACCCAGTACTTC.

The gene calls are TRBV5-1 and TRBJ2-5; 11 bases match TRBD1. The germline V gene has CDR1 SGHRS and CDR2 YFSETQ. This CDR3 comprises 15 residues. Losses at the gene ends were 4 bases for V and 4 bases for J; bases not matched to a gene: 6. CDR3 in amino acids: CASSTDGQGAETQYF. In DNA form, the CDR3 reads TGCGCCAGCAGCACCGATGGACAGGGGGCAGAGACCCAGTACTTC.

This clone was found a few times. This sequence joins TRBV6-5 and TRBJ2-2; TRBD1 is a possible D gene (6 bases). The germline CDR1 and CDR2 sequences are MNHEY and SVGAGI. This CDR3 comprises 14 residues. The ends were cut back, 2 bases at V and 7 bases at J, with 11 bases in the middle. CDR3 loop: CASSYRTVHGELFF. The CDR3 nucleotides read TGTGCCAGCAGTTACCGGACAGTCCACGGGGAGCTGTTTTTT.

V usage is TRBV28 and J usage is TRBJ1-2; 7 bases map to TRBD1. CDR3 size: 13 residues. CDR1 and CDR2 (germline): MDHEN, SYDVKM. V was clipped by 6 bases and J by 7 bases; unmatched bases: 8. The DNA of the CDR3 is TGTGCCAGCAGGAATCAAGGGGGCAGTGGCTACACCTTC. Translation: CASRNQGGSGYTF.

The chain combines TRBV30 with TRBJ1-1, with D possibly being TRBD1 (6 bases). The CDR3 has 21 amino acids. Germline values: CDR1 GTSNPN, CDR2 SVGIG (reference sequence). The V and J ends lost 1 base and 0 bases respectively, with 30 bases between them. The CDR3 nucleotides read TGTGCCTGGAGTGGCCGTAGGGGCACAGGGAGCATTATCAACTTGAACACTGAAGCTTTCTTT. This codes for CAWSGRRGTGSIINLNTEAFF.

This clone was recorded only once. V gene TRBV4-2 combines with J gene TRBJ1-2, with 9 bases aligning to TRBD1. Germline CDR1 and CDR2: LGHNA and YNFKEQ. V gave up 0 bases and J gave up 2 bases; unmatched junction bases: 13. The CDR3 contains 19 residues. CDR3 in amino acids: CASSQDLGGQGSLNYGYTF. In DNA, the CDR3 is TGTGCCAGCAGCCAAGATCTGGGAGGACAGGGGAGTCTAAACTATGGCTACACCTTC.